These 32 T cell receptor beta chains originate from one sample sequenced in a study of graft-versus-host responses after intestinal transplantation. The assay was immunoSEQ multiplex PCR, and TCRdb's table has in-frame clones only and misses some. Of tens of thousands of clones in the sample, 75% to 95% were seen once. No antigen has been identified for these receptors. The source material was unstimulated CD4+ T cells sorted from spleen or lymph node cells, sampled before intestinal transplant. The receptors originated from a human donor who received an intestinal transplant.

In its sample, this clone was seen a few times. The chain has TRBV6-1 and TRBJ1-3, with D tentatively TRBD1 (6 bases). The germline V gene encodes CDR1 MNHNS and CDR2 SASEGT. The CDR3 loop spans 15 amino acids. V dropped 1 base and J dropped 4 bases, with 11 bases sitting between them. The CDR3 DNA sequence: TGTGCCAGCAGTGAAGGGACAGCCCGAGGAAACACCATATATTTT. Amino acids: CASSEGTARGNTIYF.

The chain combines TRBV30 with TRBJ1-5; a weak D match, TRBD1 (6 bases). From germline, CDR1 is GTSNPN and CDR2 SVGIG (reference sequence). V shed 0 bases and J shed 4 bases, with 7 bases lying between them. The CDR3 totals 13 residues. The CDR3: CAWSVQGNQPQHF. DNA for the CDR3: TGTGCCTGGAGTGTACAGGGTAATCAGCCCCAGCATTTT.

The chain is built from TRBV5-8 and TRBJ2-7; 7 bases map to TRBD1. Germline V gene lookup returns CDR1 SGHTS and CDR2 YDEGEE. V shed 5 bases, J shed 1 base, and the junction held 9 bases outside the gene matches. This CDR3 spans 15 amino acids. CDR3 DNA: TGTGCCAGCAGTTCTATCGACAGGGTGTCCTACGAGCAGTACTTC. Translation gives CASSSIDRVSYEQYF. Supplemented by reference TRBV5-8 and TRBJ2-7, the full variable domain reads EAGVTQSPTHLIKTRGQQATLRCSPISGHTSVYWYQQALGLGLQFLLWYDEGEERNRGNFPPRFSGRQFPNYSSELNVNALELEDSALYLCASSSIDRVSYEQYFGPGTRLTVT.

The chain combines TRBV7-2 with TRBJ2-2; D is perhaps TRBD1 (5 bases). The CDR3 length is 15 residues. From germline, CDR1 is SGHTA and CDR2 FQGNSA. V gave up 1 base and J gave up 2 bases, with 8 bases separating them. The CDR3 DNA reads as TGTGCCAGCAGCTTAGGACAGATCAACACCGGGGAGCTGTTTTTT. This encodes CASSLGQINTGELFF.

The chain carries TRBV19 and TRBJ2-1, with D unresolved. Trimming left V 4 bases short and J 8 bases short, with 15 bases between. Germline V gene data show CDR1 as LNHDA and CDR2 as SQIVND (reference sequence). The CDR3 runs 14 residues. The CDR3, as DNA: TGTGCCAGTAGTACCCCTGATATTAACTATGAGCAGTTCTTC. It yields the protein CASSTPDINYEQFF.

V usage is TRBV10-1 and J usage is TRBJ2-2; D may be TRBD1 (5 bases). This CDR3 region has 16 residues. Trimming removed 2 bases from V and 6 bases from J, with 16 bases in between. Looked up from germline, CDR1 is WNHNN and CDR2 is SYGVQD (reference sequence). The chain's CDR3 is CASSERNRGRAGELFF. CDR3 in DNA: TGCGCCAGCAGTGAGCGGAATAGGGGCAGGGCCGGGGAGCTGTTTTTT.

This sequence joins TRBV6-5 and TRBJ1-1, with D hard to call. V lost 2 bases, J lost 6 bases, and 16 bases lay in between. This CDR3 region has 15 residues. Looked up from germline, CDR1 is MNHEY and CDR2 is SVGAGI. CDR3 sequence reads: CASSYASPLAAEAFF. DNA for the CDR3: TGTGCCAGCAGTTACGCGAGCCCACTAGCGGCTGAAGCTTTCTTT.

V usage is TRBV19 and J usage is TRBJ2-1, with D tentatively TRBD2 (5 bases). The CDR3 consists of 11 residues. CDR1 LNHDA and CDR2 SQIVND come from the germline V gene (reference sequence). V was clipped by 4 bases and J by 10 bases, with 8 bases between them. The CDR3 loop reads CASSNRLEQFF. The CDR3 DNA reads as TGTGCCAGTAGTAACCGACTAGAGCAGTTCTTC.

CDR3 loop: CASRSGGANVLTF. The CDR3 region has the DNA TGTGCCAGTCGTTCGGGGGGGGCCAACGTCCTGACTTTC. The chain couples TRBV19 to TRBJ2-6, with TRBD2 as a possible D gene (5 bases). The CDR3 runs 13 residues. Germline lookup yields CDR1 LNHDA and CDR2 SQIVND (reference sequence). V lost 8 bases to trimming and J lost 4 bases, with 9 bases between them.

The chain combines TRBV7-7 with TRBJ1-2, with D maybe TRBD1 (5 bases). CDR1 SSHAT and CDR2 FNYEAQ come from the germline V gene (reference sequence). The ends were cut back, 10 bases at V and 5 bases at J, with 17 bases in the middle. The CDR3 runs 13 residues. DNA for the CDR3: TGTGCCACGAAGGGGTCAAAACGTTATGGCTACACCTTC. This gives the protein CATKGSKRYGYTF.

This chain connects TRBV6-1 to TRBJ2-7; possible D gene TRBD1, 6 bases. This CDR3 region has 15 residues. The germline V gene encodes CDR1 MNHNS and CDR2 SASEGT. Trimming removed 0 bases at V and 4 bases at J, with 13 bases between. The DNA of the CDR3 is TGTGCCAGCAGTGAAGCCCAGGGGCGGGTATACGAGCAGTACTTC. Protein product: CASSEAQGRVYEQYF.

J is TRBJ1-1 and V is TRBV10-3; TRBD1 aligns across 8 bases. CDR3 size: 14 residues. From germline, CDR1 is ENHRY and CDR2 SYGVKD. Germline trimming cut 9 bases from V and 4 bases from J; bases unmatched to any gene: 10. The CDR3 loop is CAMNRSDRGTEAFF. In DNA, the CDR3 is TGTGCCATGAATCGGTCCGACAGGGGCACTGAAGCTTTCTTT.

V usage is TRBV11-2 and J usage is TRBJ1-6; D gene unclear. The CDR3 is made up of 13 amino acids. With 4 bases removed from V and 6 bases from J, the gap between germline ends came to 7 bases. The germline V gene has CDR1 SGHAT and CDR2 FQNNGV. The CDR3 here is CASSSLPNSPLHF. As DNA, the CDR3 is TGTGCCAGCAGCTCCCTCCCTAATTCACCCCTCCACTTT.

V and J are TRBV30 and TRBJ1-4; a possible D gene is TRBD1 (6 bases). The CDR3 has 15 residues. V was shortened by 0 bases and J by 6 bases, with 14 bases between the two germline ends. Germline V lookup: CDR1 GTSNPN, CDR2 SVGIG (reference sequence). In DNA, the CDR3 is TGTGCCTGGAGTGTACGCGTGGGGGCTGATGAAAAACTGTTTTTT. Its protein is CAWSVRVGADEKLFF.

The CDR3, as DNA: TGTGCCAGCAGCTCCGGTAGAGGGGGCACTAATGAAAAACTGTTTTTT. It specifies CASSSGRGGTNEKLFF. V and J are TRBV5-8 and TRBJ1-4; TRBD1 aligns across 7 bases. Germline V CDR1 and CDR2: SGHTS, YDEGEE. V was pared by 3 bases and J by 2 bases, with 7 bases of the junction left unmatched. The CDR3 length is 16 residues.

J is TRBJ2-7 and V is TRBV6-1; D may be TRBD2 (7 bases). This CDR3 has 15 amino acids. The V gene's germline CDR1 is MNHNS and CDR2 SASEGT. V was cut by 6 bases and J by 0 bases, with 15 bases left in between. This CDR3 reads CASSREGGDSYEQYF. The CDR3 nucleotides read TGTGCCAGCAGCCGAGAGGGGGGGGACTCCTACGAGCAGTACTTC.

V gene TRBV13 combines with J gene TRBJ2-1, with 15 bases that match TRBD2. Germline-derived CDR1 and CDR2 are PRHDT and FYEKMQ (reference sequence). With V trimmed by 8 bases and J by 12 bases, 20 bases remained unmatched. This CDR3 comprises 18 residues. CDR3 nucleotides: TGTGCCAGCGGGCTGGAGTCCGGACTAGCGGGGGGGCAAGTTGGGCAGTTCTTC. Translated: CASGLESGLAGGQVGQFF.

The table lists this clone with a few counts. The V gene is TRBV4-3, the J gene TRBJ1-3, with D unclear. There are 17 residues in the CDR3. Trimming removed 2 bases at V and 4 bases at J, with 18 bases between. CDR1 and CDR2 (germline): LGHNA, YSLEER. The CDR3 bases are TGCGCCAGCAGCCAATACCGAGGACTCTCCACGGGAAACACCATATATTTT. Residues: CASSQYRGLSTGNTIYF.

The chain has TRBV25-1 and TRBJ1-4; no definite D call. Germline V CDR1 and CDR2: MGHDK, SYGVNS. This CDR3 has 14 amino acids. V lost 3 bases, J lost 7 bases, and 12 bases lay in between. The CDR3 nucleotides are TGTGCCAGCAGTGATTCGAGCCATACTGAAAAACTGTTTTTT. Its translation is CASSDSSHTEKLFF.

This clone was seen only once. This chain connects TRBV7-6 to TRBJ1-1; weak D call: TRBD1 (5 bases). Germline CDR1 is SGHVS and CDR2 is FNYEAQ. The CDR3 has 16 amino acids. V was shortened by 5 bases and J by 0 bases, with 16 bases between the two germline ends. The CDR3 spells CASSPRQGGMNTEAFF. CDR3 in DNA: TGTGCCAGCAGCCCCCGTCAGGGCGGAATGAACACTGAAGCTTTCTTT.

The chain's CDR3 is CASSTGTGHSNTEAFF. DNA of the CDR3: TGTGCCAGTAGCACCGGGACAGGGCATTCGAACACTGAAGCTTTCTTT. The genes are TRBV19 and TRBJ1-1; 9 bases match TRBD1. The CDR3 loop spans 16 amino acids. Germline CDR1 is LNHDA and CDR2 is SQIVND (reference sequence). V was pared by 6 bases and J by 1 base, with 9 bases of the junction left unmatched.

The CDR3 region has the DNA TGTGCCATCAGTAAACAGGGCAAGGGCACAGATACGCAGTATTTT. This translates into CAISKQGKGTDTQYF. The chain employs TRBV10-3 and TRBJ2-3; weak D call: TRBD1 (6 bases). The CDR3 sequence is 15 residues long. Germline values: CDR1 ENHRY, CDR2 SYGVKD. Trimming stripped 5 bases from V and 1 base from J, with 13 bases between.

This clone occurred once. V is TRBV2 and J is TRBJ2-3; 12 bases are a match to TRBD2. Germline assignment: CDR1 SNHLY and CDR2 FYNNEI. The CDR3 consists of 18 residues. With 6 bases clipped from V and 5 bases from J, the junction kept 15 bases outside the gene matches. The CDR3 DNA follows: TGTGCCAGCAGACCTACCTCCCGGACTAGCGGGGAGGGAGATACGCAGTATTTT. It yields the protein CASRPTSRTSGEGDTQYF.

The V gene is TRBV27, the J gene TRBJ2-7, with D possibly TRBD2 on 6 matching bases. In germline, CDR1 is MNHEY, CDR2 SMNVEV (reference sequence). V lost 5 bases and J 1 base, leaving 15 bases between the germline ends. This CDR3 is 15 amino acids long. The CDR3 spells CASSPLGRGSYEQYF. CDR3 sequence (DNA): TGTGCCAGCAGTCCTCTCGGGAGAGGGTCCTACGAGCAGTACTTC.

The chain couples TRBV7-6 to TRBJ1-6; D gene ambiguous. The CDR3 sequence is 17 residues long. V lost 5 bases and J lost 0, with 14 bases in between. Germline lookup yields CDR1 SGHVS and CDR2 FNYEAQ. DNA for the CDR3: TGTGCCAGCAGCCCCGGGAGAGGGATCTCCTATAATTCACCCCTCCACTTT. Translating gives CASSPGRGISYNSPLHF.

The rearrangement joins TRBV4-2 to TRBJ1-4; TRBD1 matches at 9 bases. There are 16 residues in the CDR3. With V trimmed by 0 bases and J by 6 bases, 5 bases remained unmatched. The V gene's germline CDR1 is LGHNA and CDR2 YNFKEQ. CDR3: CASSQDKGQGYEKLFF. The CDR3 coding sequence is TGTGCCAGCAGCCAAGATAAGGGACAGGGCTATGAAAAACTGTTTTTT.

The chain couples TRBV6-6 to TRBJ2-7, with 7 bases fitting TRBD1. CDR1 and CDR2 (germline): MNHNY, SVGAGI (reference sequence). J gave up 6 bases and V 7 bases, and 12 bases lay outside the gene matches. The length of the CDR3 is 14 residues. CDR3 loop: CASKLPGQSAEQYF. The CDR3 DNA reads as TGTGCCAGCAAGTTACCGGGACAGAGCGCCGAGCAGTACTTC.

In nucleotides, the CDR3 is TGTGCCAGTAGCATCGGCAGGGCTGCGAACACTGAAGCTTTCTTT. It specifies CASSIGRAANTEAFF. The V gene is TRBV19, the J gene TRBJ1-1; tentatively, D is TRBD1 (5 bases). This CDR3 comprises 15 residues. V shed 6 bases and J shed 1 base, with 15 bases lying between them. The germline V gene has CDR1 LNHDA and CDR2 SQIVND (reference sequence).

The rearrangement joins TRBV12-5 to TRBJ2-3; the match to TRBD2 covers 8 bases. This CDR3 has 16 amino acids. Trimming took 0 bases from V and 0 from J; bases not matched to a gene: 2. Germline V CDR1 and CDR2: LGHNT, FRNRAP. CDR3 nucleotide sequence: TGTGCTAGTGGTTTGGTACTAGCGGAAAGCACAGATACGCAGTATTTT. Translating gives CASGLVLAESTDTQYF.

The chain employs TRBV7-2 and TRBJ1-1; the match to TRBD1 covers 9 bases. Losses at the gene ends were 4 bases for V and 5 bases for J; bases not matched to a gene: 2. There are 13 residues in the CDR3. In germline, CDR1 is SGHTA, CDR2 FQGNSA. CDR3 loop: CASSWDRATEAFF. DNA for the CDR3: TGTGCCAGCAGCTGGGACAGGGCAACTGAAGCTTTCTTT.

This clone was counted once. The chain has TRBV6-5 and TRBJ2-1; 7 bases map to TRBD1. CDR1 and CDR2 from the germline V gene are MNHEY and SVGAGI. This CDR3 is 15 amino acids long. Germline trimming cut 7 bases from V and 4 bases from J; bases unmatched to any gene: 10. CDR3 protein: CASKKGATRYNEQFF. In DNA, the CDR3 is TGTGCCAGCAAGAAGGGGGCGACCCGGTACAATGAGCAGTTCTTC.

This chain links TRBV7-9 with TRBJ1-4, with D uncertain. Trimming stripped 3 bases from V and 7 bases from J, with 21 bases between. Germline V lookup: CDR1 SEHNR, CDR2 FQNEAQ (reference sequence). CDR3 length: 17 amino acids. The CDR3 DNA reads as TGTGCCAGCAGCTTCGGCGTTTTGGGGTCTGGAGGTGAAAAACTGTTTTTT. Translation: CASSFGVLGSGGEKLFF. Drawing the rest from reference TRBV7-9 and TRBJ1-4, the complete variable domain is DTGVSQNPRHKITKRGQNVTFRCDPISEHNRLYWYRQTLGQGPEFLTYFQNEAQLEKSRLLSDRFSAERPKGSFSTLEIQRTEQGDSAMYLCASSFGVLGSGGEKLFFGSGTQLSVL.